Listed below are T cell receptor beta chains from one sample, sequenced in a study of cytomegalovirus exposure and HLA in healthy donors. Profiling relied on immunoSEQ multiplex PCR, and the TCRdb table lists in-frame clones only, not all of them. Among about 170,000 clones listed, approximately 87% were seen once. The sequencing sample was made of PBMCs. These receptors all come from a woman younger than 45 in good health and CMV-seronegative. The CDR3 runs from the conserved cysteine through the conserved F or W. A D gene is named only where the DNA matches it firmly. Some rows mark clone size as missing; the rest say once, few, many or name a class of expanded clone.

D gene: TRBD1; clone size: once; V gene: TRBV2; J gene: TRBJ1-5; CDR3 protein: CASRETGGRVGPQHF; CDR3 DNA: TGTGCCAGCAGAGAGACAGGGGGCCGGGTTGGGCCCCAGCATTTT
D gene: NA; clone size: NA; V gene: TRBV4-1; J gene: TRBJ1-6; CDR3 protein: CASSQESSSQSPLHF; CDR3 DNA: TGCGCCAGCAGCCAAGAGAGTAGCAGCCAGTCACCCCTCCACTTT
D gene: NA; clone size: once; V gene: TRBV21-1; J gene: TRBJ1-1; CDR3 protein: CASSQGRPNTEAFF; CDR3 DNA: TGTGCCAGCAGTCAAGGGAGGCCTAACACTGAAGCTTTCTTT
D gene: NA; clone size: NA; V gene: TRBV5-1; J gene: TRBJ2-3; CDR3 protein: CASTRGSSTDTQYF; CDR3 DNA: TGCGCCAGCACCCGCGGGTCCAGCACAGATACGCAGTATTTT
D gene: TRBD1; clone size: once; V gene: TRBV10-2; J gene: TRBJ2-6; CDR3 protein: CASSDAPGQGASGANVLTF; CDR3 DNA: TGCGCCAGCAGTGACGCACCGGGACAGGGGGCTTCTGGGGCCAACGTCCTGACTTTC
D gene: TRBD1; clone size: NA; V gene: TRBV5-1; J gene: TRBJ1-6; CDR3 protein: CASSPRTGSSYNSPLHF; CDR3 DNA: TGCGCCAGCAGCCCCCGGACAGGGAGCTCCTATAATTCACCCCTCCACTTT
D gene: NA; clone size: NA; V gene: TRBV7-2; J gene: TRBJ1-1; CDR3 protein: CASSLGEGTEAFF; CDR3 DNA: TGTGCCAGCAGCCTGGGGGAGGGCACTGAAGCTTTCTTT
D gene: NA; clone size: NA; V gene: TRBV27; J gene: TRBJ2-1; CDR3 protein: CASSLGDTYNEQFF; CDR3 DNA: TGTGCCAGCAGTTTAGGGGACACCTACAATGAGCAGTTCTTC
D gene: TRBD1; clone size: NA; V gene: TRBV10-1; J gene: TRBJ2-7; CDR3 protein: CASSSSQGAGEQYF; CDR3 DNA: TGCGCCAGCAGTTCCTCGCAGGGGGCAGGCGAGCAGTACTTC
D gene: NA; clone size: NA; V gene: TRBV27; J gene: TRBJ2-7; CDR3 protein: CASSAGFDEQYF; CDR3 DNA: TGTGCCAGCAGTGCAGGGTTCGACGAGCAGTACTTC
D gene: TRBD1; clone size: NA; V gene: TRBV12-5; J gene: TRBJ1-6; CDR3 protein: CASGWEQGTLLMDNSPLHF; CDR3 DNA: TGTGCTAGTGGTTGGGAACAGGGGACGCTTTTAATGGATAATTCACCCCTCCACTTT
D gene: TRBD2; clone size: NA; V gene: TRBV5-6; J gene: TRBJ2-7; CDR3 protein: CASSSSLAGGLLHEQYF; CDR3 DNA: TGTGCCAGCAGCTCCTCTTTAGCGGGGGGGCTTCTGCACGAGCAGTACTTC
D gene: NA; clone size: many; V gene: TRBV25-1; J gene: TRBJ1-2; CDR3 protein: CASSVTGPGLGGYTF; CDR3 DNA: TGTGCCAGCAGCGTCACGGGTCCGGGGTTAGGCGGCTACACCTTC
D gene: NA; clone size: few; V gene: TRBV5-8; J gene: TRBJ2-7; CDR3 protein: CASSADRYEQYF; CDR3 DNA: TGTGCCAGCAGCGCCGACAGATACGAGCAGTACTTC
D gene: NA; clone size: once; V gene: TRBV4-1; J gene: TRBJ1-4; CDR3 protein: CASSQGQGWEKLFF; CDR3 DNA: TGCGCCAGCAGCCAAGGGCAGGGCTGGGAAAAACTGTTTTTT
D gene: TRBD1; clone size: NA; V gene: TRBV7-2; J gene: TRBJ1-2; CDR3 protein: CASSRDRGYNYGYTF; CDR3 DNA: TGTGCCAGCAGCCGGGACAGGGGCTATAACTATGGCTACACCTTC
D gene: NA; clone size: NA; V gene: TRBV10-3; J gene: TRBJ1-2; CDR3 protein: CAIRDLRGSYGYTF; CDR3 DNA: TGTGCCATCAGAGATCTCAGGGGCTCGTATGGCTACACCTTC
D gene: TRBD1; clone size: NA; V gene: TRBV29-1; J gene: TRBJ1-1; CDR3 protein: CSVASDRGPEAFF; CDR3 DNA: TGCAGCGTTGCTTCTGACAGGGGCCCTGAAGCTTTCTTT
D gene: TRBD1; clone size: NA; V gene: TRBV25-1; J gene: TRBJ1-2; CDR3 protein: CASSGINRGDGYTF; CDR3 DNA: TGTGCCAGCAGTGGAATTAACAGGGGAGATGGCTACACCTTC
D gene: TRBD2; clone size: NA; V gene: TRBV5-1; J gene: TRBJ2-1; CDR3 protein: CASSLVSLTSVYNEQFF; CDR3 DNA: TGCGCCAGCAGCTTGGTCAGTCTTACTAGCGTTTACAATGAGCAGTTCTTC
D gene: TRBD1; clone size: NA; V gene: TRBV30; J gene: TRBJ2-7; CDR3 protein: CAWAGTGVDEQYF; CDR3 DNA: TGTGCCTGGGCCGGGACAGGGGTCGACGAGCAGTACTTC
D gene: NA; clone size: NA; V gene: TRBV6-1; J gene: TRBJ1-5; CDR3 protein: CASSEIVYSNQPQHF; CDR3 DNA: TGTGCCAGCAGTGAAATTGTCTATAGCAATCAGCCCCAGCATTTT
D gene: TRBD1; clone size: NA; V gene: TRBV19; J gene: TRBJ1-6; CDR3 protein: CASSVNRDSRDSPLHF; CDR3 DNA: TGTGCCAGTAGTGTCAACCGGGACAGTCGAGATTCACCCCTCCACTTT
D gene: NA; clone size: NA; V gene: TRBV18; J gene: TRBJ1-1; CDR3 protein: CASSFSEGSGTEAFF; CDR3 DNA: TGTGCCAGCTCATTCTCGGAGGGGTCTGGGACTGAAGCTTTCTTT
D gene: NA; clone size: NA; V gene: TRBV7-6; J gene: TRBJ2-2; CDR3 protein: CASSLIIASGELFF; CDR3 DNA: TGTGCCAGCAGCTTAATCATCGCGTCCGGGGAGCTGTTTTTT
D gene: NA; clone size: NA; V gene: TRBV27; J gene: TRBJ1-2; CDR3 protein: CASSSTGLYGYTF; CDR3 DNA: TGTGCCAGCAGTTCTACAGGGCTCTATGGCTACACCTTC
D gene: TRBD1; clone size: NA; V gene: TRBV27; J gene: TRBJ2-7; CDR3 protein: CASSPIPNRGEQYF; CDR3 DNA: TGTGCCAGCAGTCCGATCCCTAACAGGGGCGAGCAGTACTTC
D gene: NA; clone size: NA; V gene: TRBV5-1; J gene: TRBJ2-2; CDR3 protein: CASSFSGNTGELFF; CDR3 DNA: TGCGCCAGCAGCTTTTCGGGAAACACCGGGGAGCTGTTTTTT
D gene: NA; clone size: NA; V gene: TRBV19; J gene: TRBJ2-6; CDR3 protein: CASMGGRAAYSGANVLTF; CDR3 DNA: TGTGCCAGTATGGGGGGAAGGGCCGCTTACTCTGGGGCCAACGTCCTGACTTTC
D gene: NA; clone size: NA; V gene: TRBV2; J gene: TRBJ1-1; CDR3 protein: CASSVRFLGEAFF; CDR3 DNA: TGTGCCAGCAGTGTAAGATTTCTCGGTGAAGCTTTCTTT
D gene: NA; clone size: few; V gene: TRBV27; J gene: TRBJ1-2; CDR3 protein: CASSLGGNYGYTF; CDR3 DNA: TGTGCCAGCAGTTTGGGCGGGAACTATGGCTACACCTTC
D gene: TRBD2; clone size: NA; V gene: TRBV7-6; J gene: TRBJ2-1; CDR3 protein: CASSSTSGAHNEQFF; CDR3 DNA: TGTGCCAGCAGCTCCACTAGCGGGGCGCACAATGAGCAGTTCTTC
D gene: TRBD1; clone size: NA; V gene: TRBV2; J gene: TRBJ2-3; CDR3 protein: CASSEGVTGDTDTQYF; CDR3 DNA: TGTGCCAGCAGTGAAGGGGTGACAGGGGACACAGATACGCAGTATTTT
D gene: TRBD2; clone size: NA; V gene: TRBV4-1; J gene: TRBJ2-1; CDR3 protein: CASSQGRGGRYNEQFF; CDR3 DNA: TGCGCCAGCAGCCAAGGGCGGGGGGGCCGGTACAATGAGCAGTTCTTC
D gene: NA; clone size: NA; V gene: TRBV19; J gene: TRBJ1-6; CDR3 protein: CAGPIEDRWPILENSPLHF; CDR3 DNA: TGTGCCGGACCCATTGAGGACAGATGGCCCATCCTTGAAAATTCACCCCTCCACTTT
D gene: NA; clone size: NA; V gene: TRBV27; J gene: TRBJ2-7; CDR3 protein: CASSLAGLTYEQYF; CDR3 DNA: TGTGCCAGCAGTTTAGCGGGACTGACCTACGAGCAGTACTTC
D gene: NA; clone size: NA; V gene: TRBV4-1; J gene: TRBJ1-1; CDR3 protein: CASSRLVAMNTEAFF; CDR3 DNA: TGCGCCAGCAGTCGCCTGGTGGCCATGAACACTGAAGCTTTCTTT
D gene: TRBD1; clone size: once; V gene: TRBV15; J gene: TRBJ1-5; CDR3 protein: CATSRDPGQWDQPQHF; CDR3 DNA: TGTGCCACCAGCAGAGATCCGGGACAGTGGGATCAGCCCCAGCATTTT
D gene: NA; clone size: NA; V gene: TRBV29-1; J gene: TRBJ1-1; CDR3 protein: CSVVAPLGEAFF; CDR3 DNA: TGCAGCGTTGTAGCGCCTTTGGGTGAAGCTTTCTTT
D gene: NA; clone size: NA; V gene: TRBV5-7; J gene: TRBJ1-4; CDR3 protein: CASSNGAGWDEKLFF; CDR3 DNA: TGTGCCAGCAGCAATGGCGCAGGGTGGGATGAAAAACTGTTTTTT
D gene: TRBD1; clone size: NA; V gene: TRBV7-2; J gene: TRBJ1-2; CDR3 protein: CASSYPGTGGRGYTF; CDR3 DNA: TGTGCCAGCAGCTACCCCGGGACAGGGGGTAGAGGCTACACCTTC
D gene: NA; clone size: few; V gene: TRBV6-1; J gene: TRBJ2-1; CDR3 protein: CASSELSAGGHEQFF; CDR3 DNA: TGTGCCAGCAGTGAACTTTCAGCAGGGGGGCATGAGCAGTTCTTC
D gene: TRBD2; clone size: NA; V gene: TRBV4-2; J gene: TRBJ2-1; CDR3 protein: CASSQALAGVTLNEQFF; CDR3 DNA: TGTGCCAGCAGCCAAGCCTTAGCGGGGGTAACCCTCAATGAGCAGTTCTTC
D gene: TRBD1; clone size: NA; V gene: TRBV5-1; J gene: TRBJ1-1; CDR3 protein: CASSLITGGEAFF; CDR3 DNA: TGCGCCAGCAGCTTAATAACAGGGGGTGAAGCTTTCTTT
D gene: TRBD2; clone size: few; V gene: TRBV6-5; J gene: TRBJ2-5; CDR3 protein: CASRPTSGGTAQYF; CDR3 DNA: TGTGCCAGCAGGCCTACTAGCGGGGGGACGGCCCAGTACTTC
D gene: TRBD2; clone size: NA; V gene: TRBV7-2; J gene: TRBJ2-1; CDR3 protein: CASSAGLAYVEQFF; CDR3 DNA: TGTGCCAGCAGCGCGGGACTAGCATATGTTGAGCAGTTCTTC
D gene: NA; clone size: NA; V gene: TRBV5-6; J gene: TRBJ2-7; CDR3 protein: CASSLVSGVRGLGQYF; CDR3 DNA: TGTGCCAGCAGCTTGGTGTCGGGTGTGCGAGGCCTTGGACAGTACTTC
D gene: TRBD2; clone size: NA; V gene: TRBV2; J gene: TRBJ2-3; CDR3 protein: CASQLAGGSDTQYF; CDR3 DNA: TGTGCCAGCCAATTAGCGGGGGGTTCGGATACGCAGTATTTT
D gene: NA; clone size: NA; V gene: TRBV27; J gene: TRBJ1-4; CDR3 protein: CASSPHEGATNEKLFF; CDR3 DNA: TGTGCCAGCAGTCCTCATGAGGGGGCAACTAATGAAAAACTGTTTTTT
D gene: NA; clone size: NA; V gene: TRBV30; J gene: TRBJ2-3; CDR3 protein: CAWSRSVYTDTQYF; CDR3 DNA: TGTGCCTGGAGTCGAAGCGTTTACACAGATACGCAGTATTTT
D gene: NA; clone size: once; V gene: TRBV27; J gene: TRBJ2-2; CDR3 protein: CASRSTGFPNTGELFF; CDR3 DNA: TGTGCCAGCAGATCTACAGGATTTCCGAACACCGGGGAGCTGTTTTTT
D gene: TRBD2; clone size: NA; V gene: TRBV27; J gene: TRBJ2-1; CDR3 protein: CASSYETRAGGIGNEQFF; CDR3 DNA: TGTGCCAGCAGTTACGAAACGCGAGCGGGGGGGATTGGTAATGAGCAGTTCTTC
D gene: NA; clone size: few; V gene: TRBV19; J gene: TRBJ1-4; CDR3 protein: CASSPYRLKLFF; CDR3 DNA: TGTGCCAGTAGTCCTTACAGGCTAAAACTGTTTTTT